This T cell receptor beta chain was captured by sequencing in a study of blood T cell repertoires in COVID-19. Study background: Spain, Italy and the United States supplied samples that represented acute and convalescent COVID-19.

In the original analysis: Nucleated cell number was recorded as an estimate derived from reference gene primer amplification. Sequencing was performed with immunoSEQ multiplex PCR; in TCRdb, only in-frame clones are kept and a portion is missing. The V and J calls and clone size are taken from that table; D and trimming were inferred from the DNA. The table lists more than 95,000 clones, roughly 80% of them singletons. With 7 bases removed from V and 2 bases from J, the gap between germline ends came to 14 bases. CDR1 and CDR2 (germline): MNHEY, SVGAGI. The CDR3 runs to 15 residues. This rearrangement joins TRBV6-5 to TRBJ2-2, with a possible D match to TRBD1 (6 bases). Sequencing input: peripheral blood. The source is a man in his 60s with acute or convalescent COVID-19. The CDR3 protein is CASNPEQGNTGELFF. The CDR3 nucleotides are TGTGCCAGCAACCCCGAACAGGGAAACACCGGGGAGCTGTTTTTT.